This T cell receptor beta chain was recovered during a study of blood T cell repertoires in COVID-19 (TCRdb year 2020). At the level of the whole study: Samples from collaborators originated in the United States, Italy and Spain and spanned both the acute and convalescent phases of COVID-19. The prospective study material was composed of cDNA or gDNA derived from T cells, B-cell-depleted T cells, or PBMCs. Deeply sampled blood TCRbeta repertoires from subjects exposed to, actively infected with, or recovered from COVID-19 were included in the dataset. The repertoires were released in a freely available public database meant as a resource for research on the immune response to SARS-CoV-2. Samples were obtained from the ongoing ImmuneRACE study (first 160 participants) and from over 1,000 subjects provided by 6 global collaborators. Nearly every sample came with metadata listing a de-identified subject ID, COVID-19 status, age in years and sex. HLA class I and class II types, where available, came from metadata supplied by the sample provider rather than from assay-based typing.

This clone was recorded only once. Its antigen remains undetermined. No base quality information exists; no much larger clone differs at one position. General conclusions and limits of the study: The quantity of clinical and demographic metadata differed by source and by participant and was supplied without curation.

TCRbeta CDR3 regions were amplified from genomic DNA using the immunoSEQ Assay, a bias-controlled multiplex PCR. The study's own analysis went as follows. Nucleated cell counts per sample were estimated from amplification of reference gene primers within the assay. Sequence reads were collapsed and filtered to measure the absolute abundance of every unique TCRbeta CDR3 rearrangement. For each sample, productive Simpson clonality was calculated by taking the square root of Simpson's diversity index across productive rearrangements. TCRdb re-hosts the immuneACCESS table, in-frame sequences only. Its copies lack some clones; in the studies checked, an unresolved V gene accounts for under half of them, and the cause for the rest is not known. The V and J calls and clone size were taken over from that table, and D and trimming were inferred from the DNA. Within this sample are 130,000 or so clones, with roughly 89% of them counted one time only. About 2% of the sample is held by the ten biggest clonotypes.

Whole blood was collected in K2EDTA tubes by collaborating institutions according to the institutions' own protocols. For TCRbeta analysis, collaborators shipped samples in one of three forms: frozen whole blood, isolated PBMCs, or DNA extracted from either of those sample types. V is cut back by 5 bases and J by 2 bases, with 3 bases in the junction unmatched. Inclusive of the bounding cysteine and phenylalanine, the CDR3 is 15 residues long. Only the CDR3 portion is preserved as DNA: 45 bases, with reading frame beginning at the first base. The germline V gene encodes CDR1 LNHDA and CDR2 SQIVND (reference sequence).

This receptor was taken from a woman aged 45 to 65 with acute or convalescent COVID-19. The chain was built from TRBV19 and TRBJ1-5, and 10 bases in between align with TRBD1. Specimen: peripheral blood. The CDR3 is CASSRQGAGNQPQHF. The nucleotide sequence is TGTGCCAGTAGTCGACAGGGGGCGGGCAATCAGCCCCAGCATTTT.